The sequence of this T cell receptor beta chain was determined in a study of lymphopenia after photon versus proton radiotherapy (dated by TCRdb to between 2017 and 2020). About the full investigation: In patients with gastrointestinal tumors who developed high-grade lymphopenia, the study compared the immunological effects of photon radiation therapy with those of proton radiation therapy. The roughly 21 patients in the cohort had gastrointestinal tumors, were treated with either photon or proton therapy, and subsequently developed lymphopenia. The goal of the study was to characterize the differences between the two radiation modalities in how they affect the immune system.

This clone was found once. Its antigen has not been determined. No much larger clone is present one base from it, and per-base qualities are unavailable. The method behind the library was the immunoSEQ multiplex PCR assay. Deep sequencing of rearranged TCR beta loci, alongside multiparametric flow cytometry, was used to profile T cell repertoires. TCRdb obtained this table from immuneACCESS and retained in-frame rearrangements with V and J assigned. These tables miss some clones; where compared with another copy, unresolved V genes account for less than half of the shortfall, and the remainder is unexplained. A total of roughly 150,000 clones appear in this sample, around nine tenths of them only once. The ten largest clones add up to approximately 4.8% of the sample. The paper's findings and limits, for the study overall: Once the lymphocyte count had reached its nadir, the repertoires of photon-treated patients showed oligoclonal expansion, particularly of CD8+ Temra cells, and this expansion drove the decline in diversity. Relative stability during treatment was observed in proton-treated patients, whereas loss of naive T cells and TCR diversity and gain of effector/memory populations were observed in photon-treated patients. The authors looked at the survival association only in patients who died, and they framed better survival with proton therapy as a possibility rather than a demonstrated result. Across the cohort, a larger post-nadir drop in TCR diversity was inversely correlated with overall survival time among patients who died.

Here the sequenced sample was peripheral blood, taken from a patient treated with photon-based radiotherapy. This receptor was identified in a man aged 45-65 years with gastric cancer.

In nucleotide form, the sequence is TGTGCCAGCAGCTCGTTCCGGGACAGGGAATTCGAGACCCAGTACTTC. This translates into CASSSFRDREFETQYF. Here the chain combines TRBV9 and TRBJ2-5; 9 of the junction bases match TRBD1. V trim: 4 bases; J trim: 5 bases; unmatched bases: 12. From its cysteine to its phenylalanine, the CDR3 spans 16 amino acids. The kept DNA is CDR3 alone, 48 bases in frame from the first base. From a lookup of the germline V gene, CDR1 and CDR2 are SGDLS and YYNGEE. Joined to the reference TRBV9 and TRBJ2-5 proteins, this CDR3 gives the full variable domain: DSGVTQTPKHLITATGQRVTLRCSPRSGDLSVYWYQQSLDQGLQFLIQYYNGEERAKGNILERFSAQQFPDLHSELNLSSLELGDSALYFCASSSFRDREFETQYFGPGTRLLVL.